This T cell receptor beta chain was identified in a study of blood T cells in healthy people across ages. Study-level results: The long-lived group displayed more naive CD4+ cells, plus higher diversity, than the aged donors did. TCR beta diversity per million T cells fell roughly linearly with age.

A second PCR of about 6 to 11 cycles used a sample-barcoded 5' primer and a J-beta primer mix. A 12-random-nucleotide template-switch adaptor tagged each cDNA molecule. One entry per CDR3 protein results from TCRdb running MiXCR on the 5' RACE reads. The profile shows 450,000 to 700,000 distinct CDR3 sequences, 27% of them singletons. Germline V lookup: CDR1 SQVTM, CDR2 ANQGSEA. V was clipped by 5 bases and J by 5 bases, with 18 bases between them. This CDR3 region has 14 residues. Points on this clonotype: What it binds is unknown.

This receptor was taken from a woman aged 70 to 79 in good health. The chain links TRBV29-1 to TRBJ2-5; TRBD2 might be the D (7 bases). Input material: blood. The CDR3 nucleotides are TGCAGCGTTCCCGGGGGGCGATTTCTGGAGACCCAGTACTTC. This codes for CSVPGGRFLETQYF.